The 26 T cell receptor beta chains below all came from one sample that was sequenced in a study of blood T cell repertoires in COVID-19. Sequencing was performed with immunoSEQ multiplex PCR; in TCRdb, only in-frame clones are kept and a portion is missing. This sample has hundreds of thousands of clones, with roughly nine tenths found just once. The material sequenced was PBMCs or T cells enriched from blood (not recorded which). These receptors all stem from a man between 25 and 39 years old who had recovered from COVID-19.

The CDR3 DNA is TGTGCCAGCAGCTCCTCGGGAGGACCCTACGAGCAGTACTTC. Translating it yields CASSSSGGPYEQYF. The V and J genes are TRBV5-5 and TRBJ2-7; TRBD2 matches 7 bases. The CDR3 is 14 residues long. Trimming cost V 3 bases and J 2 bases; bases outside gene matches: 5. CDR1 and CDR2 (germline): SGHKS, YYEKEE (reference sequence).

This chain connects TRBV19 to TRBJ1-1; 8 bases are shared with TRBD1. The CDR3 length is 14 residues. Germline V gene data show CDR1 as LNHDA and CDR2 as SQIVND (reference sequence). With V trimmed by 6 bases and J by 5 bases, 8 bases remained unmatched. The CDR3 sequence is CASRTDREGTEAFF. The CDR3 bases are TGTGCCAGTAGGACGGACAGGGAAGGGACTGAAGCTTTCTTT.

The chain combines TRBV25-1 with TRBJ2-7; 11 bases align to TRBD2. Germline values: CDR1 MGHDK, CDR2 SYGVNS. This CDR3 region has 15 residues. After removal of 3 bases from V and 3 bases from J, the junction contained 4 bases not matched to a gene. In DNA, the CDR3 is TGTGCCAGCAGTGAGGGACTAGCGGAGATCTACGAGCAGTACTTC. Its protein is CASSEGLAEIYEQYF.

This clone was observed a single time. This chain connects TRBV4-1 to TRBJ2-1, with 8 bases that match TRBD1. Trimming took 9 bases from V and 7 from J; bases not matched to a gene: 14. CDR3 length: 15 amino acids. Germline CDR1 MGHRA, CDR2 YSYEKL. The CDR3 nucleotides read TGCGCCAGTAACATCTTAGGACAGGGCAATAATGAGCAGTTCTTC. This gives the protein CASNILGQGNNEQFF.

This chain connects TRBV7-9 to TRBJ1-1; 8 bases agree with TRBD1. V gave up 3 bases and J gave up 4 bases; unmatched junction bases: 4. The CDR3 runs 14 residues. Germline V gene sequence: CDR1 SEHNR, CDR2 FQNEAQ (reference sequence). In nucleotides, the CDR3 is TGTGCCAGCAGCTTGCGGACAGGGCTCACTGAAGCTTTCTTT. Amino acids: CASSLRTGLTEAFF.

This sequence joins TRBV2 and TRBJ2-7; TRBD2 aligns across 9 bases. The CDR3 length is 12 residues. Germline CDR1 reads SNHLY; CDR2 reads FYNNEI. Trimming removed 6 bases from V and 7 bases from J; junction bases left unmatched: 4. As DNA, the CDR3 is TGTGCCAGCAGGGTAGCGGGAGTTGAGCAGTACTTC. Translation: CASRVAGVEQYF.

This clone was detected only once. The rearrangement uses TRBV12-5 and TRBJ2-1; 10 nucleotides line up with TRBD2. Per the germline V gene, CDR1 is LGHNT and CDR2 is FRNRAP. There are 15 residues in the CDR3. V gave up 6 bases and J gave up 12 bases; unmatched junction bases: 14. CDR3 in amino acids: CASGKSGRADEGQFF. The CDR3, as DNA: TGTGCTAGTGGAAAGAGCGGGAGGGCCGACGAAGGGCAGTTCTTC.

The gene calls are TRBV11-2 and TRBJ2-1; 8 bases match TRBD2. Germline V gene sequence: CDR1 SGHAT, CDR2 FQNNGV. With 5 bases clipped from V and 8 bases from J, the junction kept 14 bases outside the gene matches. The CDR3 sequence is 16 residues long. DNA for the CDR3: TGTGCCAGCAGCCCCCGGACTAGCCCGAGGAGGGATGAGCAGTTCTTC. Protein: CASSPRTSPRRDEQFF. Filled out from reference TRBV11-2 and TRBJ2-1, the complete variable domain reads EAGVAQSPRYKIIEKRQSVAFWCNPISGHATLYWYQQILGQGPKLLIQFQNNGVVDDSQLPKDRFSAERLKGVDSTLKIQPAKLEDSAVYLCASSPRTSPRRDEQFFGPGTRLTVL.

The J gene is TRBJ2-3, the V gene TRBV10-3; D not certain. The V and J ends lost 11 bases and 0 bases respectively, with 12 bases between them. The germline V gene encodes CDR1 ENHRY and CDR2 SYGVKD. The CDR3 has 13 amino acids. CDR3 amino acids: CASRAESTDTQYF. The CDR3 DNA reads as TGTGCCTCAAGAGCCGAAAGCACAGATACGCAGTATTTT.

The J gene is TRBJ1-1, the V gene TRBV27; the D is unclear. Germline V lookup: CDR1 MNHEY, CDR2 SMNVEV (reference sequence). This CDR3 is 14 amino acids long. V was shortened by 5 bases and J by 2 bases, with 12 bases between the two germline ends. Here the CDR3 DNA reads TGTGCCAGCAGTCGAAACGGACTCAACACTGAAGCTTTCTTT. Translated, it gives CASSRNGLNTEAFF.

The gene calls are TRBV18 and TRBJ2-1; 13 bases align to TRBD2. Germline V gives CDR1 KGHSH, CDR2 LQKENI. With V trimmed by 8 bases and J by 7 bases, 8 bases remained unmatched. This CDR3 contains 15 residues. The CDR3, as DNA: TGTGCCAGCACGCAGACTAGCGGGAGGCCAAATGAGCAGTTCTTC. The encoded protein is CASTQTSGRPNEQFF.

The rearrangement links TRBV27 to TRBJ2-1; TRBD2 matches 8 bases. This CDR3 has 13 residues. V lost 5 bases to trimming and J lost 8 bases; unmatched junction nucleotides: 5. The V gene's germline CDR1 is MNHEY and CDR2 SMNVEV (reference sequence). The CDR3: CASSAGLAYEQFF. The CDR3 DNA reads TGTGCCAGCAGTGCAGGACTAGCCTATGAGCAGTTCTTC.

The rearrangement uses TRBV25-1 and TRBJ2-2; TRBD1 matches at 8 bases. The ends lost 2 bases at V and 4 bases at J; junction bases unmatched: 9. Germline CDR1 reads MGHDK; CDR2 reads SYGVNS. The CDR3 sequence is 17 residues long. DNA for the CDR3: TGTGCCAGCAGTGAAAGGTCTAGGACAGGGAGCACCGGGGAGCTGTTTTTT. As protein: CASSERSRTGSTGELFF. Drawing the rest from reference TRBV25-1 and TRBJ2-2, the complete variable domain is EADIYQTPRYLVIGTGKKITLECSQTMGHDKMYWYQQDPGMELHLIHYSYGVNSTEKGDLSSESTVSRIRTEHFPLTLESARPSHTSQYLCASSERSRTGSTGELFFGEGSRLTVL.

Concerning this clone itself: The sample holds other DNA sequences that translate to the same CDR3. The rearrangement joins TRBV9 to TRBJ2-7, with 7 nucleotides matching TRBD1. The CDR3 is 12 amino acids. Germline CDR1 is SGDLS and CDR2 is YYNGEE. After removal of 4 bases from V and 3 bases from J, the junction contained 1 base not matched to a gene. This CDR3 reads CASSPGGYEQYF. The CDR3 coding sequence is TGTGCCAGCAGCCCAGGGGGCTACGAGCAGTACTTC.

This chain uses TRBV15 with TRBJ1-5; 7 nucleotides line up with TRBD1. Unmatched junction bases numbered 7, after V lost 0 bases and J lost 5 bases. This CDR3 contains 16 residues. Germline CDR1 is LNHNV and CDR2 is YYDKDF (reference sequence). The CDR3: CATSRDPRTGDQPQHF. The CDR3 DNA follows: TGTGCCACCAGCAGAGATCCACGGACAGGAGATCAGCCCCAGCATTTT.

This clone was detected only a few times. The chain recombines TRBV4-1 with TRBJ1-5; D not resolved. The CDR3 covers 15 residues. The germline V gene has CDR1 MGHRA and CDR2 YSYEKL. V gave up 1 base and J gave up 7 bases, with 14 bases separating them. CDR3: CASSQADTYEQPQHF. The CDR3 DNA sequence: TGCGCCAGCAGCCAAGCTGACACTTACGAGCAGCCCCAGCATTTT.

The chain carries TRBV28 and TRBJ1-2, with TRBD1 identical over 8 bases. The CDR3 runs 14 residues. V lost 5 bases, J lost 13 bases, and 15 bases stayed unmatched. Germline V lookup: CDR1 MDHEN, CDR2 SYDVKM. CDR3 loop: CASSPPDRAPSGTF. DNA of the CDR3: TGTGCCAGCAGTCCTCCGGACAGGGCCCCCAGTGGCACCTTC.

V gene TRBV29-1 combines with J gene TRBJ2-7, with D tentatively TRBD1 (6 bases). V gave up 6 bases and J gave up 3 bases, with 18 bases separating them. The CDR3 has 14 amino acids. Germline CDR1 and CDR2: SQVTM and ANQGSEA. Here the CDR3 DNA reads TGCAGCGTCTTCACACACCGGGACAACTACGAGCAGTACTTC. Its protein product is CSVFTHRDNYEQYF.

This clone was seen only a few times. The chain carries TRBV28 and TRBJ2-7, with 9 bases that match TRBD1. The CDR3 is made up of 14 amino acids. Per the germline V gene, CDR1 is MDHEN and CDR2 is SYDVKM. With 6 bases clipped from V and 6 bases from J, the junction kept 9 bases outside the gene matches. CDR3 DNA sequence: TGTGCCAGCAGACAGCCGGGACAGGGTAGCGAGCAGTACTTC. Its translation: CASRQPGQGSEQYF.

The CDR3 DNA reads TGTGCCAGCAGCTTGACTAGCGGGAGCACCGGGGAGCTGTTTTTT. This encodes CASSLTSGSTGELFF. The chain joins TRBV9 to TRBJ2-2; TRBD2 agrees at 12 bases. Germline V gene data show CDR1 as SGDLS and CDR2 as YYNGEE. The ends lost 4 bases at V and 4 bases at J; junction bases unmatched: 2. This CDR3 spans 15 amino acids.

The CDR3 sequence is CAWSAFSGSTYEQYF. CDR3 sequence (DNA): TGTGCCTGGAGTGCGTTTAGCGGGTCAACCTACGAGCAGTACTTC. The J gene is TRBJ2-7, the V gene TRBV30, with 7 bases lining up with TRBD2. Per germline, CDR1 GTSNPN and CDR2 SVGIG (reference sequence). With V trimmed by 1 base and J by 2 bases, 8 bases remained unmatched. The CDR3 has 15 residues.

The V and J genes are TRBV7-2 and TRBJ1-5, with a tentative D call TRBD1 (5 bases). From germline, CDR1 is SGHTA and CDR2 FQGNSA. Trimming took off 6 bases at V and 0 bases at J, with 12 bases between the two ends. This CDR3 contains 15 residues. The chain's CDR3 is CASSTGGYSNQPQHF. CDR3 DNA sequence: TGTGCCAGCAGTACGGGGGGGTATAGCAATCAGCCCCAGCATTTT.

The V and J genes are TRBV2 and TRBJ1-5; TRBD1 agrees at 9 bases. CDR3 length: 15 amino acids. Germline V gives CDR1 SNHLY, CDR2 FYNNEI. J was trimmed by 4 bases and V by 6 bases; bases with no gene match: 7. The CDR3 DNA reads as TGTGCCAGCAGGGAGATACAGGGGGCTAATCAGCCCCAGCATTTT. This gives the protein CASREIQGANQPQHF.

V is TRBV12-5 and J is TRBJ1-3; D is undetermined. CDR1 and CDR2 (germline): LGHNT, FRNRAP. CDR3 size: 14 residues. The V and J ends lost 1 base and 2 bases respectively, with 6 bases between them. CDR3 loop: CASGLDGTGNTIYF. The CDR3 DNA is TGTGCTAGTGGTTTGGACGGTACTGGAAACACCATATATTTT.

The chain carries TRBV18 and TRBJ2-2; D is possibly TRBD1 (5 bases). Looked up from germline, CDR1 is KGHSH and CDR2 is LQKENI. V dropped 3 bases and J dropped 7 bases, with 12 bases sitting between them. This CDR3 has 14 residues. The CDR3 coding sequence is TGTGCCAGCTCACCCGCGAAGGGGCTCGGGGAGCTGTTTTTT. It encodes CASSPAKGLGELFF.

The chain has TRBV2 and TRBJ1-1, with TRBD1 matching 8 bases. The CDR3 runs 11 residues. Per the germline V gene, CDR1 is SNHLY and CDR2 is FYNNEI. V lost 8 bases and J lost 7; bases outside the gene matches: 3. CDR3 protein: CASRGQVEAFF. As DNA, the CDR3 is TGTGCCAGCCGGGGACAGGTTGAAGCTTTCTTT.